The entry below describes one TCR beta chain. Its antigen is as yet unknown. This record belongs to a study of cytomegalovirus exposure and HLA in healthy donors. Overall study results and limits: TCR beta chains numbering approximately 150 were designated cytomegalovirus-associated.

Between the trimmed V and J ends, which lost 4 bases and 0 bases, there was a span of 13 bases. From germline, CDR1 is SNHLY and CDR2 FYNNEI. The CDR3 contains 15 residues. Amplification used 60 Vbeta primers and 13 Jbeta primers. The table came from immunoSEQ multiplex PCR; TCRdb's copy has only in-frame clones and leaves some out. The repertoire holds around 140,000 clones, with around three quarters as singletons. The clonotype was recovered from a young woman in good health and CMV-seropositive. The sample was PBMCs. The V gene is TRBV2, the J gene TRBJ2-7; D possibly corresponds to TRBD2 (5 bases). The CDR3, as DNA: TGTGCCAGCAGTGTAAACGGGGTGAGCTCCTACGAGCAGTACTTC. It yields the protein CASSVNGVSSYEQYF. Variable domain in full (rest from reference TRBV2 and TRBJ2-7): EPEVTQTPSHQVTQMGQEVILRCVPISNHLYFYWYRQILGQKVEFLVSFYNNEISEKSEIFDDQFSVERPDGSNFTLKIRSTKLEDSAMYFCASSVNGVSSYEQYFGPGTRLTVT.